Listed below are T cell receptor beta chains from one sample, sequenced in a study of neoadjuvant nivolumab and ipilimumab in lung cancer. Profiling relied on immunoSEQ multiplex PCR, and the TCRdb table lists in-frame clones only, not all of them. Among about 3,700 clones, 85% to 90% were seen once, and the ten largest hold more than 3.5%. Sample: adjacent normal lung tissue, taken after neoadjuvant nivolumab, alone or with ipilimumab, at or shortly before surgery. Source of these receptors: an adult with non-small cell lung cancer. CDR3s include the opening cysteine and the closing phenylalanine or tryptophan. Each record gives: V gene, clone size, J gene, D gene, CDR3 protein, CDR3 DNA. The D gene is left open where the match is weak. Clone size appears in some rows only: once, few, many, or a class for an expanded clone.

v_call: TRBV4-1
clone_size: -
j_call: TRBJ2-1
d_call: TRBD1
cdr3_aa: CASSSRQGDYNEQFF
cdr3_nt: TGCGCCAGCAGCAGCCGACAGGGTGACTACAATGAGCAGTTCTTC

v_call: TRBV28
clone_size: -
j_call: TRBJ1-2
d_call: -
cdr3_aa: CASSLSRGYTF
cdr3_nt: TGTGCCAGCAGTTTAAGTCGGGGCTACACCTTC

v_call: TRBV5-1
clone_size: once
j_call: TRBJ2-5
d_call: -
cdr3_aa: CASSLQGTQETQYF
cdr3_nt: TGCGCCAGCAGCCTCCAGGGAACACAAGAGACCCAGTACTTC

v_call: TRBV2
clone_size: -
j_call: TRBJ2-1
d_call: -
cdr3_aa: CASVPSGLYNEQFF
cdr3_nt: TGTGCCAGCGTTCCTTCAGGCCTCTACAATGAGCAGTTCTTC

v_call: TRBV5-1
clone_size: -
j_call: TRBJ2-5
d_call: -
cdr3_aa: CASSSVHQETQYF
cdr3_nt: TGCGCCAGCAGCTCGGTCCACCAAGAGACCCAGTACTTC

v_call: TRBV5-1
clone_size: -
j_call: TRBJ1-4
d_call: -
cdr3_aa: CASSLVRGSEKLFF
cdr3_nt: TGCGCCAGCAGCTTGGTAAGGGGAAGCGAAAAACTGTTTTTT

v_call: TRBV6-5
clone_size: once
j_call: TRBJ2-3
d_call: TRBD2
cdr3_aa: CASSSRTSGRVDTQYF
cdr3_nt: TGTGCCAGCAGTTCCCGAACTAGCGGGAGGGTTGATACGCAGTATTTT

v_call: TRBV6-4
clone_size: -
j_call: TRBJ2-1
d_call: -
cdr3_aa: CASSGGEGNEQFF
cdr3_nt: TGTGCCAGCAGTGGTGGTGAAGGAAATGAGCAGTTCTTC

v_call: TRBV28
clone_size: -
j_call: TRBJ2-7
d_call: -
cdr3_aa: CASRTQGYEQYF
cdr3_nt: TGTGCCAGCAGAACCCAGGGTTACGAGCAGTACTTC

v_call: TRBV29-1
clone_size: -
j_call: TRBJ1-2
d_call: TRBD1
cdr3_aa: CSVEEGWRLGQVNYGYTF
cdr3_nt: TGCAGCGTTGAAGAAGGTTGGCGCCTAGGACAGGTTAACTATGGCTACACCTTC

v_call: TRBV7-8
clone_size: -
j_call: TRBJ1-5
d_call: -
cdr3_aa: CASSLGVQINSNQPQHF
cdr3_nt: TGTGCCAGCAGCTTAGGGGTCCAGATCAATAGCAATCAGCCCCAGCATTTT

v_call: TRBV7-9
clone_size: -
j_call: TRBJ2-6
d_call: TRBD1
cdr3_aa: CASSWDRATNVLTF
cdr3_nt: TGTGCCAGCAGCTGGGACAGGGCAACCAACGTCCTGACTTTC

v_call: TRBV2
clone_size: -
j_call: TRBJ2-7
d_call: -
cdr3_aa: CASGGYFSYEQYF
cdr3_nt: TGTGCCAGCGGGGGGTACTTTTCCTACGAGCAGTACTTC

v_call: TRBV6-5
clone_size: -
j_call: TRBJ1-1
d_call: -
cdr3_aa: CASRGIENTEAFF
cdr3_nt: TGTGCCAGCAGGGGCATCGAGAACACTGAAGCTTTCTTT

v_call: TRBV10-3
clone_size: -
j_call: TRBJ2-1
d_call: TRBD2
cdr3_aa: CAISVELAGVITYNEQFF
cdr3_nt: TGTGCCATCAGTGTTGAACTAGCGGGAGTCATCACCTACAATGAGCAGTTCTTC

v_call: TRBV19
clone_size: -
j_call: TRBJ2-3
d_call: TRBD2
cdr3_aa: CASSSDLPSGISTDTQYF
cdr3_nt: TGTGCCAGTAGTAGCGACCTTCCTAGCGGCATTAGCACAGATACGCAGTATTTT

v_call: TRBV5-4
clone_size: -
j_call: TRBJ2-1
d_call: -
cdr3_aa: CASSLGQLGYEQFF
cdr3_nt: TGTGCCAGCAGCCTCGGACAGTTGGGGTATGAGCAGTTCTTC